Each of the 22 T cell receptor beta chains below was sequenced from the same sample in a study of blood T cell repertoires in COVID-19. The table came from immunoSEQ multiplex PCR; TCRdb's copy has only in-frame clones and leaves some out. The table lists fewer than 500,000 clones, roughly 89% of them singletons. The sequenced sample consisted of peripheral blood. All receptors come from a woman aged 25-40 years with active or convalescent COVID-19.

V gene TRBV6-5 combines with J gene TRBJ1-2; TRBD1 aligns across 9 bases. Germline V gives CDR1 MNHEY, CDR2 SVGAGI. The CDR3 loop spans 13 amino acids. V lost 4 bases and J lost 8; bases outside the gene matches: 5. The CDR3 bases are TGTGCCAGCAGTTTGCGGACAGGGGAGGGCTACACCTTC. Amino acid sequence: CASSLRTGEGYTF.

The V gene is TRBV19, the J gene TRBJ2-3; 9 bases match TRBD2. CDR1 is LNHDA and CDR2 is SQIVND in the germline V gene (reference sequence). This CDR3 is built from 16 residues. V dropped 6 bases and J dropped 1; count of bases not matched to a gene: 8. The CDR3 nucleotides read TGTGCCAGTAGCGACGGCGGGGGGGTGGGCACAGATACGCAGTATTTT. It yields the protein CASSDGGGVGTDTQYF.

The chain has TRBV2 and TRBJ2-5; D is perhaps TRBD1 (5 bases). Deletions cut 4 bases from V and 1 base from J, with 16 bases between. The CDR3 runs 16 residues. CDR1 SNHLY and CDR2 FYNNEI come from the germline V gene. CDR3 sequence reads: CASSVIRGSGQETQYF. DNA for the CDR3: TGTGCCAGCAGTGTCATTAGGGGATCGGGCCAAGAGACCCAGTACTTC. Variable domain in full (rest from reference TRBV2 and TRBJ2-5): EPEVTQTPSHQVTQMGQEVILRCVPISNHLYFYWYRQILGQKVEFLVSFYNNEISEKSEIFDDQFSVERPDGSNFTLKIRSTKLEDSAMYFCASSVIRGSGQETQYFGPGTRLLVL.

This CDR3 is CAISAVDTEAFF. The CDR3 region has the DNA TGTGCCATCAGTGCGGTGGACACTGAAGCTTTCTTT. V is TRBV10-3 and J is TRBJ1-1; D unresolved. The CDR3 extends over 12 amino acids. With 4 bases removed from V and 3 bases from J, the gap between germline ends came to 6 bases. Per germline, CDR1 ENHRY and CDR2 SYGVKD.

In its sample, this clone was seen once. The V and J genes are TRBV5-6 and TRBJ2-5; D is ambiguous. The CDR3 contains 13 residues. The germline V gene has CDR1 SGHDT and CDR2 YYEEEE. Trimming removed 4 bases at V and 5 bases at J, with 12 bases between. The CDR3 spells CASSRPPGETQYF. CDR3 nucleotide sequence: TGTGCCAGCAGCAGGCCACCCGGGGAGACCCAGTACTTC.

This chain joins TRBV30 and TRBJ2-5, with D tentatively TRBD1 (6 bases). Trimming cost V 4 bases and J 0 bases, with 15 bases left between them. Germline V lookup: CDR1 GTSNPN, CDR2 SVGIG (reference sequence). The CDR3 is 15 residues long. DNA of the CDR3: TGTGCCTGGAAAGGGACACAATCATACCAAGAGACCCAGTACTTC. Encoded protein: CAWKGTQSYQETQYF. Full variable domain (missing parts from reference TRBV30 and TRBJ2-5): SQTIHQWPATLVQPVGSPLSLECTVEGTSNPNLYWYRQAAGRGLQLLFYSVGIGQISSEVPQNLSASRPQDRQFILSSKKLLLSDSGFYLCAWKGTQSYQETQYFGPGTRLLVL.

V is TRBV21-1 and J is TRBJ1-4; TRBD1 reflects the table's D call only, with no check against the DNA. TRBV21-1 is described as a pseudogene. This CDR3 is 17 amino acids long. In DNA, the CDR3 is TGTGCCAGTCCTATGGCCGGGCCTACGGACAGGGATGAAAAACTGTTTTTT. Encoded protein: CASPMAGPTDRDEKLFF.

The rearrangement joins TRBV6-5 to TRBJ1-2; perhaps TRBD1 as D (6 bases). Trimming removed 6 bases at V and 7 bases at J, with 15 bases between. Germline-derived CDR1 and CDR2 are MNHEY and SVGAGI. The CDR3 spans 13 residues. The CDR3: CASSIDGGSGYTF. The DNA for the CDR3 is TGTGCCAGCAGCATCGATGGGGGCTCTGGCTACACCTTC.

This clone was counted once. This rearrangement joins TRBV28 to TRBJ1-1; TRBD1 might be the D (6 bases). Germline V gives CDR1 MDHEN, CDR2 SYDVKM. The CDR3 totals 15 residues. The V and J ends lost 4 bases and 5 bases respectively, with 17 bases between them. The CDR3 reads CASSSPQGGFTEAFF. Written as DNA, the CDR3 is TGTGCCAGCAGTTCCCCACAGGGTGGTTTTACTGAAGCTTTCTTT.

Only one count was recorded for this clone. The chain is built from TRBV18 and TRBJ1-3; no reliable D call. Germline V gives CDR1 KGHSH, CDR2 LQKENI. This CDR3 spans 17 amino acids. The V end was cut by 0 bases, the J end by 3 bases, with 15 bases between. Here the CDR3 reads CASSPPGSQIVGNTIYF. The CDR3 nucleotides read TGTGCCAGCTCACCACCGGGTTCACAGATCGTTGGAAACACCATATATTTT. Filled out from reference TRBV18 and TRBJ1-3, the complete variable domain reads NAGVMQNPRHLVRRRGQEARLRCSPMKGHSHVYWYRQLPEEGLKFMVYLQKENIIDESGMPKERFSAEFPKEGPSILRIQQVVRGDSAAYFCASSPPGSQIVGNTIYFGEGSWLTVV.

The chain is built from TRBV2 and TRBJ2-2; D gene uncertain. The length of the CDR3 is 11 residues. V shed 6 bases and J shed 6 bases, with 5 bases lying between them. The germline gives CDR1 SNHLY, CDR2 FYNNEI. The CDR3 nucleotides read TGTGCCAGCAGGGCCCCCGGGGAGCTGTTTTTT. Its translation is CASRAPGELFF.

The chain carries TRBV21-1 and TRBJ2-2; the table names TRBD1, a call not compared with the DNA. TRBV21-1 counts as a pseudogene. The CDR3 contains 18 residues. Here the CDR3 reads CASRKGVRGHPNTGELFF. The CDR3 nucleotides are TGTGCCAGCAGGAAAGGCGTTAGAGGACATCCGAACACCGGGGAGCTGTTTTTT.

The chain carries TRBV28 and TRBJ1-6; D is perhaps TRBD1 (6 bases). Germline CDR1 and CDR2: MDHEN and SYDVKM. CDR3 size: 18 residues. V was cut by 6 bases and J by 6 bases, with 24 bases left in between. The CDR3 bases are TGTGCCAGCAGCACTCAAACTATAACAGGGACTATTAATTCACCCCTCCACTTT. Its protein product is CASSTQTITGTINSPLHF.

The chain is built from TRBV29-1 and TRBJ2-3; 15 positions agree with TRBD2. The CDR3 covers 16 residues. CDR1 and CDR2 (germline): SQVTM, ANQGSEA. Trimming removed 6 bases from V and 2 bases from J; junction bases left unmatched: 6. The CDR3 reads CSVGTSGGPHTDTQYF. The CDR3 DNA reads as TGCAGCGTGGGGACTAGCGGGGGGCCCCACACAGATACGCAGTATTTT.

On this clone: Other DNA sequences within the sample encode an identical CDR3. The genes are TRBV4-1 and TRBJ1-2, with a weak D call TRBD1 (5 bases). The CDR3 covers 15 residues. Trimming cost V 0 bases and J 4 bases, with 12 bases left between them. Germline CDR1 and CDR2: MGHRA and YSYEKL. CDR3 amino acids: CASSQDGGGSYGYTF. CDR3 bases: TGCGCCAGCAGCCAAGATGGCGGGGGTTCCTATGGCTACACCTTC.

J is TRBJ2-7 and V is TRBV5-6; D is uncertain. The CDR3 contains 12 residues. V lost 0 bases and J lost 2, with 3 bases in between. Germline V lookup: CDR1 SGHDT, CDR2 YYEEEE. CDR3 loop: CASSLEPYEQYF. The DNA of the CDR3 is TGTGCCAGCAGCTTGGAGCCCTACGAGCAGTACTTC. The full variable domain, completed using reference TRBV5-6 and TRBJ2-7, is DAGVTQSPTHLIKTRGQQVTLRCSPKSGHDTVSWYQQALGQGPQFIFQYYEEEERQRGNFPDRFSGHQFPNYSSELNVNALLLGDSALYLCASSLEPYEQYFGPGTRLTVT.

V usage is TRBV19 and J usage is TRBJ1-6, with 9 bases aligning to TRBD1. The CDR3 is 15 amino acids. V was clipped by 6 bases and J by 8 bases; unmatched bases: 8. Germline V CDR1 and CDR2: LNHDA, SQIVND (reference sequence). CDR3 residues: CASSWGDRADSPLHF. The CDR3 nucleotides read TGTGCCAGTAGCTGGGGGGACAGGGCCGATTCACCCCTCCACTTT.

The CDR3 spells CSASSGRGNEQFF. The CDR3 DNA reads as TGCAGTGCTAGTAGCGGGAGAGGCAATGAGCAGTTCTTC. The gene calls are TRBV20-1 and TRBJ2-1; 9 bases are a match to TRBD2. V was pared by 3 bases and J by 6 bases, with 3 bases of the junction left unmatched. The CDR3 contains 13 residues. Germline V lookup: CDR1 DFQATT, CDR2 SNEGSKA (reference sequence).

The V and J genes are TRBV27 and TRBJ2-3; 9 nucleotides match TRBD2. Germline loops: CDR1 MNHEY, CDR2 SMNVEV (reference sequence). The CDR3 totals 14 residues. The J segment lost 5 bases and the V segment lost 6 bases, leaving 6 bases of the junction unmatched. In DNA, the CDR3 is TGTGCCAGCAGCCTAGCGGGAAAGGTAGATACGCAGTATTTT. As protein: CASSLAGKVDTQYF.

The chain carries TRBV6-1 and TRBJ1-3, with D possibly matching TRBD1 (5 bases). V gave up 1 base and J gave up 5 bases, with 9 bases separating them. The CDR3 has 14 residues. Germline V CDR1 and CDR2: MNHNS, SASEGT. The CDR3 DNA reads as TGTGCCAGCAGTGAAGGTCCAGGGAGAAACACCATATATTTT. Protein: CASSEGPGRNTIYF.

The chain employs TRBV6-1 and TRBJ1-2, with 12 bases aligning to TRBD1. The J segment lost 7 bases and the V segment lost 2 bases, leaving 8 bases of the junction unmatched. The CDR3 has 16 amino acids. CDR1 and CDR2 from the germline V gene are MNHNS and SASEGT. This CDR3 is CASSELGTGGPSGYTF. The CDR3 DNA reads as TGTGCCAGCAGTGAATTGGGGACAGGGGGCCCAAGTGGCTACACCTTC.

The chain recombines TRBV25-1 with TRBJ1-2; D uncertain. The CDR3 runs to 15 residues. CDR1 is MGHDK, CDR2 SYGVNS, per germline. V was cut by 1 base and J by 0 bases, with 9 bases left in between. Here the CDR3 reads CASSELRRTNYGYTF. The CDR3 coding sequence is TGTGCCAGCAGTGAATTGAGGCGGACTAACTATGGCTACACCTTC.